This T cell receptor (beta chain) was documented in a study of PD-L1 blockade in urothelial cancer. The time point: peripheral blood 6 weeks after treatment start. This CDR3 region has 14 residues. The V gene lost 2 bases and the J gene lost 0 bases, with 6 bases spanning the gap. The V gene's germline CDR1 is WNHNN and CDR2 SYGVQD (reference sequence). Assay: immunoSEQ multiplex PCR; the TCRdb copy retains only in-frame clones and omits some. The sample contains under 20,000 clones, around 83% of which appear only once. The rearrangement uses TRBV10-1 and TRBJ2-3; the D is unclear. The receptor was isolated from a man aged 45-65 years with urothelial cancer. The material was PBMCs, obtained around atezolizumab (anti-PD-L1) treatment. The CDR3 region has the DNA TGCGCCAGCAGTGAGCCCGGGAGCACAGATACGCAGTATTTT. Residues: CASSEPGSTDTQYF.